This passage covers 19 T cell receptor beta chains from one sample sequenced in a study of T-cell reconstitution after alpha-beta-depleted transplantation in children. The library targeted TCRbeta and was prepared with unique molecular identifiers. Each CDR3 protein gets one entry after TCRdb re-called the PCR reads with MiXCR. The sample includes approximately 400,000 distinct CDR3 sequences, about a tenth seen only once; the top ten take roughly 5.1%. Material: PBMCs from the stem cell graft donor, obtained from the stem cell graft. The receptors derive from a human donor who donated a stem cell graft to a child with acute myeloid leukemia.

The sample holds many counts of this clonotype. The chain recombines TRBV29-1 with TRBJ1-2; the D gene is possibly TRBD1 (5 bases). Looked up from germline, CDR1 is SQVTM and CDR2 is ANQGSEA. CDR3 length equals 12 residues. V was pared by 7 bases and J by 4 bases, with 13 bases between. CDR3 residues: CSAKQAIYGYTF. The DNA for the CDR3 is TGCAGCGCAAAACAGGCGATCTATGGCTACACCTTC.

This clonotype was recorded many times. V gene TRBV21-1 combines with J gene TRBJ2-2. TRBV21-1 is labeled a pseudogene. The CDR3 loop spans 14 amino acids. The CDR3 DNA follows: TGTGCCAGCAGCAAAGATCAAAACACCGGGGAGCTGTTTTTT. Protein product: CASSKDQNTGELFF.

The chain is built from TRBV5-4 and TRBJ2-5; possible D gene TRBD2, 5 bases. V was trimmed by 2 bases and J by 5 bases, leaving 10 bases between them. The length of the CDR3 is 13 residues. Germline CDR1 and CDR2: SGHNT and YYREEE (reference sequence). CDR3 DNA sequence: TGTGCCAGCAGCTTCTACGGGGTTGAGACCCAGTACTTC. It yields the protein CASSFYGVETQYF.

V and J are TRBV18 and TRBJ2-1; D not certain. The ends were cut back, 1 base at V and 5 bases at J, with 9 bases in the middle. CDR1 is KGHSH and CDR2 is LQKENI in the germline V gene. This CDR3 contains 14 residues. The CDR3 region has the DNA TGTGCCAGCTCACCACAAGGAAACAACAATGAGCAGTTCTTC. Amino acid sequence: CASSPQGNNNEQFF.

This clonotype has more than one count but fewer than ten. The chain has TRBV6-1 and TRBJ1-5; D call uncertain. The CDR3 length is 15 residues. With 2 bases removed from V and 5 bases from J, the gap between germline ends came to 13 bases. Germline V lookup: CDR1 MNHNS, CDR2 SASEGT. CDR3 residues: CASSESGPRDQPQHF. Written as DNA, the CDR3 is TGTGCCAGCAGTGAATCTGGGCCACGGGATCAGCCCCAGCATTTT.

The rearrangement uses TRBV12-3 or TRBV12-4 and TRBJ2-5, with TRBD2 matching over 7 bases. V shed 2 bases, J shed 5 bases, and the junction held 5 bases outside the gene matches. This CDR3 comprises 14 residues. The CDR3, as DNA: TGTGCCAGCAGTTTACACGGGCGGGAGGAGACCCAGTACTTC. This codes for CASSLHGREETQYF.

The table lists this clonotype with many counts. The V call is TRBV29-1, the J call TRBJ2-7; D gene uncertain. The CDR3 totals 12 residues. The V gene lost 5 bases and the J gene lost 0 bases, with 8 bases spanning the gap. Germline CDR1 SQVTM, CDR2 ANQGSEA. The chain's CDR3 is CSVRPSSYEQYF. The CDR3 nucleotides are TGCAGCGTTCGACCGAGCTCCTACGAGCAGTACTTC.

V and J are TRBV13 and TRBJ2-1, with 10 nucleotides matching TRBD1. Per germline, CDR1 PRHDT and CDR2 FYEKMQ (reference sequence). The CDR3 consists of 15 residues. V dropped 3 bases and J dropped 7; count of bases not matched to a gene: 6. In DNA form, the CDR3 reads TGTGCCAGCAGCTTCCGGGACAGGGGAATTAATGAGCAGTTCTTC. Translation: CASSFRDRGINEQFF.

This clonotype showed up many times. This chain links TRBV10-3 with TRBJ2-1, with 7 nucleotides matching TRBD1. Germline lookup yields CDR1 ENHRY and CDR2 SYGVKD. The J segment lost 7 bases and the V segment lost 6 bases, leaving 12 bases of the junction unmatched. The CDR3 loop spans 15 amino acids. The CDR3, as DNA: TGTGCCATCAGCATTACGACAGGGAAAGGGAATGAGCAGTTCTTC. Translation: CAISITTGKGNEQFF.

This clonotype has only a few counts. The chain is built from TRBV20-1 and TRBJ2-2; 10 bases align to TRBD2. The V and J ends lost 7 bases and 4 bases, in that order; junction bases with no gene match: 3. In germline, CDR1 is DFQATT, CDR2 SNEGSKA (reference sequence). This CDR3 has 13 amino acids. The CDR3 loop reads CSVKRGGTGELFF. In nucleotides, the CDR3 is TGCAGTGTTAAGCGGGGGGGCACCGGGGAGCTGTTTTTT.

A few counts support this clonotype. The chain recombines TRBV10-3 with TRBJ2-3, with a weak D call TRBD2 (6 bases). The CDR3 runs to 13 residues. The germline CDR1 and CDR2 sequences are ENHRY and SYGVKD. Trimming removed 10 bases from V and 1 base from J, with 12 bases in between. CDR3 loop: CATIGGGTDTQYF. DNA of the CDR3: TGTGCCACCATTGGCGGGGGCACAGATACGCAGTATTTT.

The chain employs TRBV12-3 or TRBV12-4 and TRBJ2-2; 12 bases fit TRBD2. The trim removed 5 bases at V and 3 bases at J, leaving 4 bases unmatched. The CDR3 totals 16 residues. CDR3 amino acids: CASSPWTSGDTGELFF. DNA of the CDR3: TGTGCCAGCAGTCCGTGGACTAGCGGGGACACCGGGGAGCTGTTTTTT.

This clonotype was seen repeatedly, ten times or more. This chain joins TRBV5-1 and TRBJ1-6; no firm D call. CDR1 and CDR2 (germline): SGHRS, YFSETQ. The CDR3 is made up of 14 amino acids. Between the trimmed V and J ends, which lost 0 bases and 7 bases, there was a span of 8 bases. Here the CDR3 DNA reads TGCGCCAGCAGCTTGGAAGCCGAGAATTCACCCCTCCACTTT. Translation: CASSLEAENSPLHF.

This clonotype was observed at least ten times. DNA for the CDR3: TGTGCCAGCAGCTTAGTCGCGTACAATGAGCAGTTCTTC. Translating it yields CASSLVAYNEQFF. The chain uses TRBV7-9 and TRBJ2-1; D unclear. Germline loops: CDR1 SEHNR, CDR2 FQNEAQ (reference sequence). V lost 1 base and J lost 4, with 5 bases in between. This CDR3 is 13 amino acids long. Drawing the rest from reference TRBV7-9 and TRBJ2-1, the complete variable domain is DTGVSQNPRHKITKRGQNVTFRCDPISEHNRLYWYRQTLGQGPEFLTYFQNEAQLEKSRLLSDRFSAERPKGSFSTLEIQRTEQGDSAMYLCASSLVAYNEQFFGPGTRLTVL.

The CDR3 bases are TGTGCCAGCAGCTCCAGACAGAGCACTGAAGCTTTCTTT. Translated: CASSSRQSTEAFF. V gene TRBV7-3 combines with J gene TRBJ1-1; D is perhaps TRBD1 (5 bases). Germline loops: CDR1 SGHTA, CDR2 FQGTGA. This CDR3 is built from 13 residues. The V gene lost 4 bases and the J gene lost 4 bases, with 10 bases spanning the gap.

This clonotype showed up just a few times. The chain carries TRBV12-3 or TRBV12-4 and TRBJ2-5; 13 positions match TRBD2. With 5 bases clipped from V and 4 bases from J, the junction kept 4 bases outside the gene matches. The CDR3 runs 15 residues. The CDR3 here is CASSPRLAGGETQYF. The CDR3 region has the DNA TGTGCCAGCAGTCCTCGACTAGCGGGAGGAGAGACCCAGTACTTC.

This clonotype showed up just a few times. The chain has TRBV4-3 and TRBJ2-6; D perhaps matches TRBD1 (5 bases). This CDR3 has 17 residues. The V end lost 5 bases, the J end lost 0 bases, and 14 bases lay between the germline ends. In germline, CDR1 is LGHNA, CDR2 YSLEER. This CDR3 is CASSSSHGASGANVLTF. The CDR3 DNA is TGCGCCAGCAGCTCTAGTCATGGGGCCTCTGGGGCCAACGTCCTGACTTTC.

This clonotype was detected only a few times. J is TRBJ2-7 and V is TRBV6-2 or TRBV6-3, with TRBD2 matching over 13 bases. Germline loops: CDR1 MNHEY, CDR2 SVGEGT. The CDR3 covers 17 residues. V lost 2 bases, J lost 3 bases, and 7 bases stayed unmatched. The CDR3: CASSYDPGTSGNYEQYF. For the CDR3, the DNA is TGTGCCAGCAGTTACGACCCCGGGACTAGCGGGAACTACGAGCAGTACTTC.

V usage is TRBV12-3 or TRBV12-4 and J usage is TRBJ1-2, with D maybe TRBD1 (5 bases). This CDR3 spans 13 amino acids. V lost 6 bases and J lost 4, with 12 bases in between. The DNA of the CDR3 is TGTGCCAGCAGGGAAGGGACGACCTATGGCTACACCTTC. Encoded protein: CASREGTTYGYTF.